This TCR beta chain was observed in a study of tumor and adjacent non-tumor tissue in lung cancer. The wider study: The patients, some ten men and five or six women, were roughly 31 to 85 with stage I to III disease.

Study-wide points: Tumor repertoires had a smaller top 100 clone share than normal lung.

The template was RNA from unsorted bulk tissue. V gave up 5 bases and J gave up 5 bases, with 16 bases separating them. CDR3 length equals 13 residues. In germline, CDR1 is SQVTM, CDR2 ANQGSEA. This clonotype was seen only a few times. Its specificity is not known. TCRbeta libraries were built with three rounds of nested PCR, modified from ARM-PCR. MiXCR was run by TCRdb on the multiplex PCR reads, yielding one entry per CDR3 protein. The data contain 200,000 to 250,000 distinct CDR3 sequences, around 70% of them singletons. This chain links TRBV29-1 with TRBJ2-7; a weak D match, TRBD1 (8 bases). The sequenced material came from lung tumor tissue. This receptor was taken from a man in his sixties with non-small cell lung cancer. The CDR3 region is CSVLRTGRDEQYF. The CDR3 DNA follows: TGCAGCGTTCTCAGGACAGGGAGGGACGAGCAGTACTTC.